The sequence of this TCR beta chain was determined in a study of blood T cell repertoires in COVID-19. Clones were read by immunoSEQ multiplex PCR, and TCRdb kept only the in-frame ones, dropping some. The sample has a few hundred thousand clones, approximately 84% seen once. Which cohort a participant joined came from the clinical history participants gave. There are 14 residues in the CDR3. Germline V gene data show CDR1 as SGHKS and CDR2 as YYEKEE (reference sequence). J lost 2 bases, V lost 4 bases, and 5 bases had no gene match. Sequencing was performed on PBMCs or T cells enriched from blood (not recorded which). The TCR was taken from a man between 45 and 60 years old who had recovered from COVID-19. V usage is TRBV5-5 and J usage is TRBJ2-7; 8 bases are a match to TRBD2. The CDR3 DNA reads as TGTGCCAGCAGCCTGGGGACTAGGGCCTACGAGCAGTACTTC. Amino acids: CASSLGTRAYEQYF.